This TCR beta chain appears in the sequencing data of a study of T-cell reconstitution after alpha-beta-depleted transplantation in children. Preparation of the TCRbeta library was carried out with unique molecular identifiers. TCRdb used MiXCR to reprocess the PCR reads, holding one entry per CDR3 protein. Found here are 120,000 or so distinct CDR3 sequences, 23% of them singletons; the top ten hold about 10%. Regarding the study as a whole: By one year post-transplant, T-cell counts and diversity largely arose from T cells that were newly produced. Expanded graft clones numbering several hundred reportedly gave rise to alpha-beta T cells about two months after transplant. Surviving recipient T cells and thymic progenitors produced the high day-60 TCRbeta diversity seen in some patients.

The CDR3 sequence is 14 residues long. V lost 3 bases, J lost 5 bases, and 9 bases stayed unmatched. Germline V CDR1 and CDR2: DFQATT, SNEGSKA (reference sequence). Ten or more counts support this clonotype. Its target is not known. The receptor's source is a male patient between 2 and 10 years old who had a stem cell transplant for chronic granulomatous disease, so the T cells may come from the graft donor. This sequence joins TRBV20-1 and TRBJ2-5, with TRBD2 matching over 7 bases. The sequencing used PBMCs, mostly from graft donor cells, collected 180 days after TCRalphabeta/CD19-depleted stem cell transplant. CDR3 amino acids: CSARQLARWETQYF. DNA for the CDR3: TGCAGTGCTAGGCAACTAGCGCGATGGGAGACCCAGTACTTC.